This T cell receptor beta chain comes out of a study of post-analysis software for immune sequencing data. General study points: Higher frequency in patients than in controls was seen for about five TRBV segments, with TRBV5-6, TRBV5-1 and TRBV20-1 among them. Controls had significantly higher normalized Chao1 diversity than multiple sclerosis patients.

CDR3 length: 15 amino acids. The ends were cut back, 1 base at V and 0 bases at J, with 8 bases in the middle. Per germline, CDR1 SGHAT and CDR2 FQNNGV. Comment on this clonotype: The antigen is unknown.

Each TCR beta cDNA library carried unique molecular identifiers. TCRdb re-derived calls from the PCR reads in MiXCR, one entry per CDR3 protein. The data hold roughly 730,000 distinct CDR3 sequences, with approximately 30% observed a single time. The TCR was taken from a girl aged 10 to 17 with multiple sclerosis. This chain joins TRBV11-2 and TRBJ2-3; no firm D call. Sequencing input: blood. As DNA, the CDR3 is TGTGCCAGCAGCTTAGGTCCGGATAGCACAGATACGCAGTATTTT. It translates to CASSLGPDSTDTQYF.